What follows describes a single T cell receptor beta chain. Which antigen it targets is not known. Base quality data are lacking; no much larger clone is found one base away. These data belong to a study of blood T cell repertoires in COVID-19 (dated by TCRdb to the early 2020s). About the study as a whole: Samples from collaborators originated in the United States, Italy and Spain and spanned both the acute and convalescent phases of COVID-19. The material from the prospective study consisted of cDNA or gDNA derived from T cells, B-cell-depleted T cells, or PBMCs. Subjects who had been exposed to COVID-19, were actively infected with it, or had recovered from it provided the deeply sampled blood TCRbeta repertoires that made up the dataset. The repertoires were released in a freely available public database intended as a resource for research on the immune response to SARS-CoV-2. The samples were drawn from two sources: the first 160 participants of the ongoing ImmuneRACE study, and about 1,300 subjects contributed by 6 global collaborators. The sample metadata nearly always contained a de-identified subject ID, COVID-19 status, age in years and sex. Where available, HLA class I and class II types were obtained from metadata supplied by the sample provider rather than from assay-based typing.

TCRbeta CDR3 regions were amplified from genomic DNA using the immunoSEQ Assay, a bias-controlled multiplex PCR. In the original analysis: Nucleated cell counts per sample were estimated from amplification of reference gene primers within the assay. Sequence reads were collapsed and filtered to measure the absolute abundance of every unique TCRbeta CDR3 rearrangement. Productive Simpson clonality was computed per sample as the square root of Simpson's diversity index over productive rearrangements. The immuneACCESS repertoire file appears here via TCRdb, limited to in-frame rearrangements. These files lack a portion of the clones; in checked studies, under half of the deficit traces to unresolved V genes, and the cause of the others is not known. V and J calls and clone size are copied from that table; D and trimming were computed from the DNA. In all, the sample holds 130,000 or so clones, and around 79% of those were seen once. The top ten clonotypes cover more than 15% of the sample.

Points the paper makes about the study in general: Clinical and demographic metadata were provided uncurated, with the amount varying by source and participant.

The collaborating institutions used their own protocols to collect whole blood in K2EDTA tubes. For TCRbeta analysis, collaborator samples were shipped as frozen whole blood, as isolated PBMCs, or as DNA extracted from either sample type. The source of this sequence is a man older than 75 with acute or convalescent COVID-19. Sequenced: peripheral blood.

The base sequence is TGTGCCAGCCGGCGGGGCGGCTCTGGGGCCAACGTCCTGACTTTC. The encoded protein is CASRRGGSGANVLTF. The chain couples TRBV7-2 to TRBJ2-6; the D gene is perhaps TRBD2, on 6 matching bases. V and J are truncated by 8 bases and 0 bases respectively, leaving an intervening sequence of 11 bases. Inclusive of the bounding cysteine and phenylalanine, the CDR3 is 15 residues long. The read is trimmed to its CDR3 DNA, 45 bases read in frame from base 1. Via the germline V gene, CDR1 is SGHTA and CDR2 FQGNSA.